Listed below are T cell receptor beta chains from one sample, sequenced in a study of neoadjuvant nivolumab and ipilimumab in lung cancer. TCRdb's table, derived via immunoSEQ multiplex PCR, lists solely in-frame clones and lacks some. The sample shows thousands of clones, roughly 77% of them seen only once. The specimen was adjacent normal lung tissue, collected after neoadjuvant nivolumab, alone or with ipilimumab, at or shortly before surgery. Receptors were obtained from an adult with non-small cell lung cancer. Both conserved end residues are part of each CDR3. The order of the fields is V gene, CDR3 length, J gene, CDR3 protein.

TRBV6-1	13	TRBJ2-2	CAGWTGVTGELFF
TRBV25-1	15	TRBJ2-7	CASSELGPGGYEQYF
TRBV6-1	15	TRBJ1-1	CASSEGVAPNTEAFF
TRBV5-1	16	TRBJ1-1	CASSLAGNRVNTEAFF
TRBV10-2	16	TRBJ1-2	CASSEYGTATFYGYTF
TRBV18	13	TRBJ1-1	CASSPDSNTEAFF
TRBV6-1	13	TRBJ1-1	CASSERGLTEAFF
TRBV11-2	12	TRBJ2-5	CASSQSQETQYF
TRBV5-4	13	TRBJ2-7	CASSLGRGREQYF
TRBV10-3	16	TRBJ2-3	CAISEYLAGGTDTQYF
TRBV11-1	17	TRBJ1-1	CASSLVGLTAMNTEAFF
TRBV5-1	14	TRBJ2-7	CASSSLGGVDEQYF
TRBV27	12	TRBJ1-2	CASRGQGGGYTF
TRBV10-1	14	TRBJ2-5	CASSESGSGETQYF
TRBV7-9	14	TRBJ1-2	CASSPSGTGNGYTF
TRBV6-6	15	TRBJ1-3	CASSFETGSGNTIYF
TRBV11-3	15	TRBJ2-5	CASSFGDRDQETQYF
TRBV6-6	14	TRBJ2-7	CASSYSRSSYEQYF
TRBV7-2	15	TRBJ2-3	CASSLPTSGMDTQYF
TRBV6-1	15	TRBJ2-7	CASSEATGPPFEQYF
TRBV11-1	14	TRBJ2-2	CASSPRTNTGELFF
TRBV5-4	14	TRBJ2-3	CASSREVGSDTQYF
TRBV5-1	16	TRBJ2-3	CASSRMGAGGTDTQYF
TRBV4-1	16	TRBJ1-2	CASSQGDRGINYGYTF
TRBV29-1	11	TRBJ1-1	CSSRRNTEAFF
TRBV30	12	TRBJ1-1	CAWTFSTGEAFF
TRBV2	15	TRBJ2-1	CASSDPTGTYNEQFF
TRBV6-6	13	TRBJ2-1	CASSYSLSNEQFF
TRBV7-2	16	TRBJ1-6	CASSLGAGGRNSPLHF
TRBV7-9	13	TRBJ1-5	CASSSGTDQPQHF
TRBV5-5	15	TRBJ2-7	CASAFQAGGQYEQYF
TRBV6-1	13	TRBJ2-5	CASSRQGAETQYF
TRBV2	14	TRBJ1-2	CASSEAEGSHSYTF
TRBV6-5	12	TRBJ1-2	CASGNRENGYTF
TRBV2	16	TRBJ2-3	CASQLRTSGGGDTQYF
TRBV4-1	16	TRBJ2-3	CASSQEQFLSTDTQYF
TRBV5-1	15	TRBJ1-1	CASSLRLLGGTEAFF
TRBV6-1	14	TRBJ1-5	CASSGNRVNQPQHF
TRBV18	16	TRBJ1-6	CASSPGQGPRDSPLHF
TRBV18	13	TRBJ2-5	CASSPRGQETQYF
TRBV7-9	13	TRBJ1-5	CASSLSEGQPQHF
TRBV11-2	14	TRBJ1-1	CASSSRTGGTEAFF
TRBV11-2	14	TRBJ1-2	CASSLTGGDYGYTF
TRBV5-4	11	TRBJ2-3	CASSFTDTQYF
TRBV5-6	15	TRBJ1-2	CASSLVGRDLYGYTF
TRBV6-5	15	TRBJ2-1	CASRSNRGKSYEQFF
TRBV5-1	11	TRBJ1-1	CASVGTTEAFF
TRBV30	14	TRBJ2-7	CAWSVLGRAYEQYF
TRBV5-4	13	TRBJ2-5	CASSWGSGLTQYF
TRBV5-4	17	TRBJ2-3	CASSLRASGLAGDTQYF
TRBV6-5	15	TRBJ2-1	CASSLGQSSYNEQFF
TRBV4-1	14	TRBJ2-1	CASSLYREGNEQFF
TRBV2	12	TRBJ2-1	CASSQTWNEQFF
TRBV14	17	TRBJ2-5	CASSQWGLAGVQETQYF
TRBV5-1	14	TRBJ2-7	CASSLTENSYEQYF
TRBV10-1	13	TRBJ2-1	CASSWDRELGQFF
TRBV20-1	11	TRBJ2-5	CSALEKETQYF
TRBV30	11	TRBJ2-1	CAWSAGDEQFF
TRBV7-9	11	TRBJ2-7	CASSFNNEQYF
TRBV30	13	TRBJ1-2	CAWSVPGRDGYTF